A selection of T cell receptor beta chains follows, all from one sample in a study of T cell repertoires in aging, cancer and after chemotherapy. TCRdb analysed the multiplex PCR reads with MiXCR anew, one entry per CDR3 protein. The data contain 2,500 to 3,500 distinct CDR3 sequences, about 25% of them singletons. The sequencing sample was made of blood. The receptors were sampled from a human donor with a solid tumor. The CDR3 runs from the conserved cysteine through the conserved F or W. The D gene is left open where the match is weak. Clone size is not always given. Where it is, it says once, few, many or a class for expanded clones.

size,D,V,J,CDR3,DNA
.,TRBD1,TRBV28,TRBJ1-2,CASSATGTGPSNYGYTF,TGTGCCAGCAGCGCAACGGGGACAGGGCCTTCTAACTATGGCTACACCTTC
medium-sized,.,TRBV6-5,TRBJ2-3,CASSTELTDTQYF,TGTGCCAGCAGTACGGAGTTAACAGATACGCAGTATTTT
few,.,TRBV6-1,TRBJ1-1,CASSERQMNTEAFF,TGTGCCAGCAGTGAGCGCCAGATGAACACTGAAGCTTTCTTT
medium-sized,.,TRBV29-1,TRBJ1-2,CSVAGGRDYGYTF,TGCAGCGTAGCAGGAGGGAGGGACTATGGCTACACCTTC
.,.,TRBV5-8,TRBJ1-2,CASRFFYGYTF,TGTGCCAGCAGATTCTTCTATGGCTACACCTTC
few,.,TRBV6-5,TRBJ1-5,CASRQRGMTAERDQPQHF,TGTGCCAGCAGACAGCGGGGCATGACAGCAGAAAGGGATCAGCCCCAGCATTTT
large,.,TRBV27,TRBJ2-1,CASSLPLGGGGNEQFF,TGTGCCAGCAGTTTACCACTCGGTGGAGGCGGCAATGAGCAGTTCTTC
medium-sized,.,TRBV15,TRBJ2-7,CATSRGEFRDEQYF,TGTGCCACCAGCAGAGGGGAGTTCAGGGACGAGCAGTACTTC
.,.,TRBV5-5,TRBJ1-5,CASSRWGSSNQPQHF,TGTGCCAGCAGTCGTTGGGGGAGTAGCAATCAGCCCCAGCATTTT
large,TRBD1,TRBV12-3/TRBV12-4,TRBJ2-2,CASSLRQGTGELFF,TGTGCCAGCAGTTTGAGACAGGGGACCGGGGAGCTGTTTTTT
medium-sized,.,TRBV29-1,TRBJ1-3,CSVLTGSGNTIYF,TGCAGCGTTCTGACAGGCTCTGGAAACACCATATATTTT
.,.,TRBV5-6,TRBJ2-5,CASSLEGIGRETQYF,TGTGCCAGCAGCTTGGAGGGCATAGGGCGGGAGACCCAGTACTTC
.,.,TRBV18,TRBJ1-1,CASSPSAGAEAFF,TGTGCCAGCTCACCATCGGCGGGCGCTGAAGCTTTCTTT
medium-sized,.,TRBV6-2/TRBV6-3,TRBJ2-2,CASSSGTGELFF,TGTGCCAGCAGTTCAGGTACCGGGGAGCTGTTTTTT
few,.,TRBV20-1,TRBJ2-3,CSEDRSGDGTDTQYF,TGCAGTGAGGACAGAAGCGGGGACGGCACAGATACGCAGTATTTT
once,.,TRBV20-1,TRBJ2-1,CSARDDSGLEQFF,TGCAGTGCTAGAGATGATTCGGGGCTTGAGCAGTTCTTC